This T cell receptor (beta chain) was sequenced during a study of shared clonotypes between healthy human individuals. General study points: As a rule, naive subsets had a larger estimated richness than memory subsets.

Measured with immunoSEQ multiplex PCR; TCRdb has only the in-frame clones, and not every one. The table includes about 380,000 clones, around 96% detected once. The CDR3 spans 13 residues. CDR1 and CDR2 from the germline V gene are LNHDA and SQIVND (reference sequence). V gave up 0 bases and J gave up 7 bases, with 10 bases separating them. About this clone: Its antigen remains unidentified.

Sequencing used memory CD8+ T cells sorted from blood. Subset meaning: CD45RO+ cells pooled with CCR7-negative TemRA cells. The TCR comes from a man aged 25-40 years in good health. The rearrangement uses TRBV19 and TRBJ2-7; D is unresolved. The CDR3 spells CASSIDSRAEQYF. The CDR3 nucleotides read TGTGCCAGTAGTATAGATAGCCGGGCGGAGCAGTACTTC.